A selection of T cell receptor beta chains follows, all from one sample in a study of blood T cell repertoires in COVID-19. Sequencing used immunoSEQ multiplex PCR; TCRdb keeps in-frame clones, though not all of them. Of around 200,000 clones in the sample, approximately 85% were seen once. Input material: peripheral blood. Receptors originate from a human donor with active or convalescent COVID-19. The donor label of this sample is uncertain. CDR3s include the opening cysteine and the closing phenylalanine or tryptophan.

j_gene,v_gene,CDR3aa
TRBJ1-1,TRBV7-9,CASSPRTEAFF
TRBJ1-4,TRBV27,CASSSGQGGATNEKLFF
TRBJ2-5,TRBV28,CATKIGGVQETQYF
TRBJ1-1,TRBV7-9,CASSFTVHTEAFF
TRBJ2-5,TRBV24-1,CATSDALPRETQYF
TRBJ1-6,TRBV9,CASSVGDRLFSPLHF
TRBJ2-7,TRBV28,CASSDSGYGYEQYF
TRBJ1-2,TRBV5-1,CASSALGQGYGYTF
TRBJ2-2,TRBV11-1,CASSGLAVTGELFF
TRBJ2-7,TRBV19,CASSNRGDYEQYF
TRBJ2-4,TRBV18,CASSPNTGTSGRAVHIQYF
TRBJ2-2,TRBV10-1,CASSESWDRGDGELFF
TRBJ1-1,TRBV5-6,CASSLTGGGGTEAFF
TRBJ2-1,TRBV7-9,CASSFGTGLDEQFF
TRBJ1-3,TRBV11-3,CASSLEGGSGNTIYF
TRBJ2-3,TRBV6-1,CASSEAGGTQYF
TRBJ2-1,TRBV24-1,CATSEGRSSYNEQFF
TRBJ2-2,TRBV7-3,CASSSVREAGTGELFF